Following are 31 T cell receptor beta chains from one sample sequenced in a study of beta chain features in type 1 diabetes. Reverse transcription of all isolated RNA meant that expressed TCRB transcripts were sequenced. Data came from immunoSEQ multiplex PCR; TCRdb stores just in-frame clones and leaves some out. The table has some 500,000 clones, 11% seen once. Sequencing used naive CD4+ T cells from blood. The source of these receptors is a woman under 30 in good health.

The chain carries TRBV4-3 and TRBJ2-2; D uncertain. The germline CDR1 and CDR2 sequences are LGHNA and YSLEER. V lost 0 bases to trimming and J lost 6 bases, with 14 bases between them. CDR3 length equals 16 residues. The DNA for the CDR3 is TGCGCCAGCAGCCAAGATCGAAGGGAAGATGCCGGGGAGCTGTTTTTT. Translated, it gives CASSQDRREDAGELFF.

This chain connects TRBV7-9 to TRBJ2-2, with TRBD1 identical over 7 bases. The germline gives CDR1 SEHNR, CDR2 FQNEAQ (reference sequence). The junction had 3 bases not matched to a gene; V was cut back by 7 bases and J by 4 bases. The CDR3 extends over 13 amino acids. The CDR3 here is CASMTGITGELFF. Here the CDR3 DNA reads TGTGCCAGCATGACAGGGATCACCGGGGAGCTGTTTTTT.

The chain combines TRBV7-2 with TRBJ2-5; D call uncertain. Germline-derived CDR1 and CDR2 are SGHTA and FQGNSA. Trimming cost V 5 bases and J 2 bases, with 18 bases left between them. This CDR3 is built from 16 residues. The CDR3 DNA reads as TGTGCCAGCAGCACGCGAATCGAAGGTATACAAGAGACCCAGTACTTC. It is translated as CASSTRIEGIQETQYF.

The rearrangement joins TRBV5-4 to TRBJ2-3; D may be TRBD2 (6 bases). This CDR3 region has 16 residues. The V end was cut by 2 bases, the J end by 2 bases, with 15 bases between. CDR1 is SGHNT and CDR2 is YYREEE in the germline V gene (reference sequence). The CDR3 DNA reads TGTGCCAGCAGCTTACGTCGGGGGACCTACACAGATACGCAGTATTTT. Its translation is CASSLRRGTYTDTQYF.

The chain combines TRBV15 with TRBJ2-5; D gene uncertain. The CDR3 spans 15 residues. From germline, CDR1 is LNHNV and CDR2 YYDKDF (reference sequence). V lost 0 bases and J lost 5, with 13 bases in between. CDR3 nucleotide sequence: TGTGCCACCAGCAGAGATCGTTTAGGGATTGAGACCCAGTACTTC. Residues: CATSRDRLGIETQYF.

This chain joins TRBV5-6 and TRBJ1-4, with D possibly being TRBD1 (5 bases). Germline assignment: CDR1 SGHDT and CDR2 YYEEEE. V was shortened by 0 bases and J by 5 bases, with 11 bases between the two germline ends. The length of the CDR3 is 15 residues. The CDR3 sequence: CASSLGRDGNEKLFF. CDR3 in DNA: TGTGCCAGCAGCTTGGGTCGGGACGGCAATGAAAAACTGTTTTTT.

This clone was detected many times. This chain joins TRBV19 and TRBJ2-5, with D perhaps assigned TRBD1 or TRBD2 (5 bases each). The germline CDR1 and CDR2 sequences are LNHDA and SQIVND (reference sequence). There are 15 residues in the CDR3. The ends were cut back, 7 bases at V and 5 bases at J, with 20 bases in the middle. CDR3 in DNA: TGTGCCAGTATTGAGAGGGGCCGCCCAGGGGAGACCCAGTACTTC. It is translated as CASIERGRPGETQYF.

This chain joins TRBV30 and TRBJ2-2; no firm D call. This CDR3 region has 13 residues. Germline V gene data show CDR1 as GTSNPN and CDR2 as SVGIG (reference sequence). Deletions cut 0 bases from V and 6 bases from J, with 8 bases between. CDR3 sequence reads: CAWSVLGSGELFF. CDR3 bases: TGTGCCTGGAGTGTATTGGGGTCCGGGGAGCTGTTTTTT.

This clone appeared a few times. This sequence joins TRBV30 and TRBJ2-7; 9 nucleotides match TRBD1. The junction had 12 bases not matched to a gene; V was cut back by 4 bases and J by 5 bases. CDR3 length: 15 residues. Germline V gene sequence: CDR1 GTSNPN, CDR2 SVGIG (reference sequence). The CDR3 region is CAWTRGTGSFDEQYF. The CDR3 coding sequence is TGTGCCTGGACAAGAGGGACAGGGAGTTTTGACGAGCAGTACTTC.

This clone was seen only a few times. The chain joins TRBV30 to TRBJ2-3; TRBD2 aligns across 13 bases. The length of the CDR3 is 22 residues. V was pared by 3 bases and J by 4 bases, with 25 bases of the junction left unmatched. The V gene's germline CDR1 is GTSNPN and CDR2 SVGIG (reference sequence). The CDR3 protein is CAWSSSFPGLAGQGWGADTQYF. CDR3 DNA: TGTGCCTGGAGCTCGTCTTTCCCGGGACTAGCGGGACAAGGGTGGGGCGCAGATACGCAGTATTTT.

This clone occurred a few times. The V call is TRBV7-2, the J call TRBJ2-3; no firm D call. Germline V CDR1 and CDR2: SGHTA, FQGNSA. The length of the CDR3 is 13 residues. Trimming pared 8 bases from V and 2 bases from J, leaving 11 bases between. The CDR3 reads CASLRNPTDTQYF. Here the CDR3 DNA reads TGTGCCAGCTTAAGAAACCCCACAGATACGCAGTATTTT.

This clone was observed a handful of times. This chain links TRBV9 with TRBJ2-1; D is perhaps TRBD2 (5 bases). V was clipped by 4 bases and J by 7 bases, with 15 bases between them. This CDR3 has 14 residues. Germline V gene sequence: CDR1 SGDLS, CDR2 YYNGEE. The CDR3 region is CASSLDPRGNEQFF. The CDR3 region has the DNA TGTGCCAGCAGCCTCGACCCCCGCGGGAATGAGCAGTTCTTC.

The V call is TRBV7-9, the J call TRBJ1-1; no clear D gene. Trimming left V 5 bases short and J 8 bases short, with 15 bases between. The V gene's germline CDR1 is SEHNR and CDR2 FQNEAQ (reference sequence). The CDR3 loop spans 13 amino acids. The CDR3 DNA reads TGTGCCAGCAGCCCCCGACCGGGTGGGGAAGCTTTCTTT. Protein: CASSPRPGGEAFF.

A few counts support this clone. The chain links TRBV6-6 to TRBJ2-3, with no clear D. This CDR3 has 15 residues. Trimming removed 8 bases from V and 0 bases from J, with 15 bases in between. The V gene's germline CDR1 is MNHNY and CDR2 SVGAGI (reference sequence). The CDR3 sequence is CASCGRQTSTDTQYF. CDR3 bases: TGTGCCAGCTGCGGCAGGCAAACTAGCACAGATACGCAGTATTTT.

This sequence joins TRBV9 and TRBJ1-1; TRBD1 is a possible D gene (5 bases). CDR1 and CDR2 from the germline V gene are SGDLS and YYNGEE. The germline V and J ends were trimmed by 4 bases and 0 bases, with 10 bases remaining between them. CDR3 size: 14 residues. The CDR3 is CASSPGPLNTEAFF. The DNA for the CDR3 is TGTGCCAGCAGCCCGGGACCGTTGAACACTGAAGCTTTCTTT.

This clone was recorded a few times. DNA for the CDR3: TGTGCCAGCAGTCCCCGACAGGGATACAACTATGGCTACACCTTC. Its protein is CASSPRQGYNYGYTF. V gene TRBV6-6 combines with J gene TRBJ1-2, with TRBD1 matching 7 bases. The CDR3 contains 15 residues. Trimming removed 5 bases from V and 2 bases from J; junction bases left unmatched: 8. Germline loops: CDR1 MNHNY, CDR2 SVGAGI (reference sequence).

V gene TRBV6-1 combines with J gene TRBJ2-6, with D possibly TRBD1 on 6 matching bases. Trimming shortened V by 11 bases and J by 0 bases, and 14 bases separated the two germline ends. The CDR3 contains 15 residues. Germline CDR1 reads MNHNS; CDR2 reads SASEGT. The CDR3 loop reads CASRGGFSGANVLTF. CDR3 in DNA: TGTGCCTCCAGAGGGGGATTCTCTGGGGCCAACGTCCTGACTTTC.

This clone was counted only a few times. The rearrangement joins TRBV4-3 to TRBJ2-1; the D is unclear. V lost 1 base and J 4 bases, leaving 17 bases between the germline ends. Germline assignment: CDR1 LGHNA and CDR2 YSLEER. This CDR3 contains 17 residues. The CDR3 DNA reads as TGCGCCAGCAGCCAAGGCGCTTCGAACCACGTATACAATGAGCAGTTCTTC. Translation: CASSQGASNHVYNEQFF.

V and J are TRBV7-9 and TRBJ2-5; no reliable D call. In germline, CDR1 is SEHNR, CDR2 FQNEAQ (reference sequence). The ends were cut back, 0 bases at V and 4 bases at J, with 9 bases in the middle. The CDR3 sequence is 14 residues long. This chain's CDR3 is CASSLALGGETQYF. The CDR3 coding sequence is TGTGCCAGCAGCTTAGCGTTGGGCGGAGAGACCCAGTACTTC. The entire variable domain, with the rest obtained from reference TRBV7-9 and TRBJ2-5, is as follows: DTGVSQNPRHKITKRGQNVTFRCDPISEHNRLYWYRQTLGQGPEFLTYFQNEAQLEKSRLLSDRFSAERPKGSFSTLEIQRTEQGDSAMYLCASSLALGGETQYFGPGTRLLVL.

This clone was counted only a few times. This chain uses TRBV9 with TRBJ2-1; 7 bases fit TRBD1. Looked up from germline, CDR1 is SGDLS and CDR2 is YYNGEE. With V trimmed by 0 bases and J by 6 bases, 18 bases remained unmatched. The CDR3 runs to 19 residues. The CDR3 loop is CASSVVWADRTHLGNEQFF. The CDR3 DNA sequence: TGTGCCAGCAGCGTAGTTTGGGCGGACAGGACTCACCTAGGCAATGAGCAGTTCTTC.

DNA for the CDR3: TGCGCCAGCAGCTTGGTGGCAGGGAAAAACATTCAGTACTTC. It encodes CASSLVAGKNIQYF. The chain is built from TRBV5-1 and TRBJ2-4, with D possibly matching TRBD1 (5 bases). V was trimmed by 0 bases and J by 4 bases, leaving 8 bases between them. CDR1 is SGHRS, CDR2 YFSETQ, per germline. The CDR3 spans 14 residues. Full variable domain (missing parts from reference TRBV5-1 and TRBJ2-4): KAGVTQTPRYLIKTRGQQVTLSCSPISGHRSVSWYQQTPGQGLQFLFEYFSETQRNKGNFPGRFSGRQFSNSRSEMNVSTLELGDSALYLCASSLVAGKNIQYFGAGTRLSVL.

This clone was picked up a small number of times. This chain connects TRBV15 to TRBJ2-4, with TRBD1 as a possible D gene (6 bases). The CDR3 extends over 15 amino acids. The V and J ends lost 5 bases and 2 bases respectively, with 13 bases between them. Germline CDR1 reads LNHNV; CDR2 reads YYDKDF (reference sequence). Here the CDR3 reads CATSGRDITKNIQYF. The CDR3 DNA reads TGTGCCACCAGCGGTCGGGACATCACCAAAAACATTCAGTACTTC.

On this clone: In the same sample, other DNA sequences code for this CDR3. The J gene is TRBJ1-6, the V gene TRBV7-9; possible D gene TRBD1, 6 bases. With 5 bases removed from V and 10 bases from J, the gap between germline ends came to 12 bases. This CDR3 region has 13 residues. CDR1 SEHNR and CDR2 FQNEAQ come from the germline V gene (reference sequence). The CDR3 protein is CASSLGAGSPLHF. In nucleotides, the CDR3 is TGTGCCAGCAGCCTGGGGGCTGGATCACCCCTCCACTTT.

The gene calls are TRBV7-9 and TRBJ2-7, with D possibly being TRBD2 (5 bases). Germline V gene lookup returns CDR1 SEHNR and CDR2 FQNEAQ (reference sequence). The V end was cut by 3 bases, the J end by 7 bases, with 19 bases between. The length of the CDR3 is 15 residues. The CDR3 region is CASSLGYARSGEQYF. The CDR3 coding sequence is TGTGCCAGCAGCTTGGGGTACGCCCGCTCGGGAGAGCAGTACTTC.

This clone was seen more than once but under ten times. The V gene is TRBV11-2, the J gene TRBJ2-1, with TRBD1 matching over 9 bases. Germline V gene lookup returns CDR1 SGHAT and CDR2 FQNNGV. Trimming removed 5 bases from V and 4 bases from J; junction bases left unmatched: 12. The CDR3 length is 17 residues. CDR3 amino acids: CASSRGGWDRDYNEQFF. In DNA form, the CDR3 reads TGTGCCAGCAGCCGAGGAGGATGGGACAGGGATTACAATGAGCAGTTCTTC.

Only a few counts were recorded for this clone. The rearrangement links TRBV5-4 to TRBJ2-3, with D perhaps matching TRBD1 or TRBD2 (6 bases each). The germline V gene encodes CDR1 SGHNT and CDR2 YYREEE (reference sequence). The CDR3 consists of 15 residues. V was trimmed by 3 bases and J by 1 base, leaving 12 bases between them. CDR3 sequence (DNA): TGTGCCAGCAGCTGGGGGGCTAGCGGCACAGATACGCAGTATTTT. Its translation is CASSWGASGTDTQYF.

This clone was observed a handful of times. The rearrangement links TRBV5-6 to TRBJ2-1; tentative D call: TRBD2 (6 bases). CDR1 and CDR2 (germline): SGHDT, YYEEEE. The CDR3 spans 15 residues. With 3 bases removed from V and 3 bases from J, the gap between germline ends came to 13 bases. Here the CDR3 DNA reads TGTGCCAGCAGCTCATTGACTAGGCACTACAATGAGCAGTTCTTC. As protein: CASSSLTRHYNEQFF.

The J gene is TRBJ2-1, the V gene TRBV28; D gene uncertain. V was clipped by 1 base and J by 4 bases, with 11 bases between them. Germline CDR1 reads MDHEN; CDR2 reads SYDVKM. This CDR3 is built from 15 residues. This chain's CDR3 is CASSLLAAGYNEQFF. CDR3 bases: TGTGCCAGCAGTTTATTGGCCGCTGGGTACAATGAGCAGTTCTTC.

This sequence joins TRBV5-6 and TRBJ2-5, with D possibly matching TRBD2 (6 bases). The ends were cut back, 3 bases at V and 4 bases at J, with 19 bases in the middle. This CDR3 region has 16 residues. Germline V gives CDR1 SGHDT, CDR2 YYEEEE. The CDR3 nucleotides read TGTGCCAGCAGCTCGGTCAACCCAGGGAGGCGAGAGACCCAGTACTTC. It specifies CASSSVNPGRRETQYF.

CDR3 residues: CSFRQAYGYTF. For the CDR3, the DNA is TGCAGCTTCAGACAGGCCTATGGCTACACCTTC. The chain is built from TRBV29-1 and TRBJ1-2; a weak D match, TRBD1 (6 bases). The CDR3 covers 11 residues. CDR1 is SQVTM and CDR2 is ANQGSEA in the germline V gene. V shed 8 bases and J shed 4 bases, with 11 bases lying between them.

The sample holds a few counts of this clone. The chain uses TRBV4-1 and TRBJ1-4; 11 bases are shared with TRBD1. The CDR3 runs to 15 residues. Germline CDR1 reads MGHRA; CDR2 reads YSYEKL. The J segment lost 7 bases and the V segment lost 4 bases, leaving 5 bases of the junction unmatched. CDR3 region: CASSPGQGVVEKLFF. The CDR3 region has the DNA TGCGCCAGCAGCCCGGGACAGGGGGTAGTTGAAAAACTGTTTTTT.